These 3 T cell receptor beta chains were all obtained from the same sample, sequenced in a study of blood T cell repertoires in COVID-19 (dated by TCRdb to 2018 to 2020). The method behind the library was the immunoSEQ multiplex PCR assay. TCRdb holds this immuneACCESS table with in-frame rearrangements only. Some clones are missing; in checked studies, unresolved V genes explain under half, and the rest has no known cause. Across this sample there are 250,000 to 300,000 clones, with roughly 86% seen only once. The top ten hold around 3.6% of the sample. The sequencing sample was made of peripheral blood. Receptors were obtained from a man younger than 35 with active or convalescent COVID-19.

V and J are TRBV7-3 and TRBJ2-2; D may be TRBD1 (6 bases). The length of the CDR3 is 17 residues. V lost 5 bases and J lost 2, with 18 bases in between. Germline V gene lookup returns CDR1 SGHTA and CDR2 FQGTGA. The CDR3 reads CASSQGIQGLNTGELFF. The CDR3 coding sequence is TGTGCCAGCAGCCAAGGGATCCAGGGGCTAAACACCGGGGAGCTGTTTTTT.

The V call is TRBV9, the J call TRBJ2-2; perhaps TRBD2 as D (6 bases). The V end lost 1 base, the J end lost 4 bases, and 11 bases lay between the germline ends. Per the germline V gene, CDR1 is SGDLS and CDR2 is YYNGEE. The CDR3 totals 15 residues. CDR3 bases: TGTGCCAGCAGCGTAAGGCGGGACGGCACCGGGGAGCTGTTTTTT. Its protein product is CASSVRRDGTGELFF.

This chain joins TRBV9 and TRBJ2-1, with a weak D call TRBD2 (7 bases). V was shortened by 4 bases and J by 7 bases, with 30 bases between the two germline ends. The germline V gene encodes CDR1 SGDLS and CDR2 YYNGEE. This CDR3 is built from 19 residues. Written as DNA, the CDR3 is TGTGCCAGCAGCCCGAGGGGGAGGAGGGAGACTAGCCGGGAAAATGAGCAGTTCTTC. It is translated as CASSPRGRRETSRENEQFF.